This T cell receptor (beta chain) stems from a study of T cell responses to AZD1222 COVID-19 vaccine. Using immunoSEQ multiplex PCR, the repertoire was profiled, and TCRdb retains in-frame clones only, with some absent. This sample has about 170,000 clones; roughly 92% occur once, and the top ten carry more than 1.5%. This CDR3 is built from 14 residues. Per the germline V gene, CDR1 is SGHDT and CDR2 is YYEEEE. With 1 base removed from V and 4 bases from J, the gap between germline ends came to 10 bases. The receptor was isolated from an adult in good health. V is TRBV5-6 and J is TRBJ2-3, with unresolved D. The sample in question was peripheral blood, obtained on day 0 of AZD1222 vaccination. The CDR3 spells CASSLWVAADTQYF. CDR3 nucleotides: TGTGCCAGCAGCTTGTGGGTAGCAGCAGATACGCAGTATTTT.